These 20 T cell receptor beta chains came from one sample sequenced in a study of T-cell reconstitution after alpha-beta-depleted transplantation in children. Using unique molecular identifiers, the investigators prepared the TCRbeta library. TCRdb fed the PCR reads into MiXCR, producing one record per CDR3 protein. The table lists about 540,000 distinct CDR3 sequences, around 20% of them singletons. The sample here was PBMCs from the stem cell graft donor, taken from the stem cell graft. These receptor sequences come from a human donor who donated a stem cell graft to a child with acute lymphoblastic leukemia.

The chain joins TRBV7-9 to TRBJ2-1; tentative D call: TRBD2 (5 bases). Germline CDR1 reads SEHNR; CDR2 reads FQNEAQ (reference sequence). This CDR3 region has 17 residues. V lost 5 bases, J lost 3 bases, and 20 bases lay in between. The CDR3 DNA reads as TGTGCCAGCAGCCGATCTAACTGGGAGTTTGGCTACAATGAGCAGTTCTTC. Translating gives CASSRSNWEFGYNEQFF.

In its sample, this clonotype was seen a few times. This chain connects TRBV29-1 to TRBJ2-5; TRBD1 aligns across 12 bases. This CDR3 is built from 15 residues. The germline CDR1 and CDR2 sequences are SQVTM and ANQGSEA. With V trimmed by 3 bases and J by 5 bases, 7 bases remained unmatched. The CDR3 sequence: CSVDGTGGARETQYF. CDR3 in DNA: TGCAGCGTTGATGGGACAGGGGGCGCCCGGGAGACCCAGTACTTC.

This chain joins TRBV7-3 and TRBJ1-6; TRBD1 is a possible D gene (5 bases). Germline CDR1 is SGHTA and CDR2 is FQGTGA. The V end lost 6 bases, the J end lost 7 bases, and 16 bases lay between the germline ends. This CDR3 has 15 residues. The CDR3 sequence is CASSRTGAGNSPLHF. As DNA, the CDR3 is TGTGCCAGCAGTCGAACCGGGGCCGGGAATTCACCCCTCCACTTT. Full variable domain (rest looked up from reference TRBV7-3 and TRBJ1-6): GAGVSQTPSNKVTEKGKYVELRCDPISGHTALYWYRQSLGQGPEFLIYFQGTGAADDSGLPNDRFFAVRPEGSVSTLKIQRTERGDSAVYLCASSRTGAGNSPLHFGNGTRLTVT.

In its sample, this clonotype was seen a few times. The CDR3 DNA reads TGTGCCAGCAGTCTGACACAGGGTTTCAACGAGCAGTACTTC. The encoded protein is CASSLTQGFNEQYF. The chain combines TRBV12-3 or TRBV12-4 with TRBJ2-7; D possibly corresponds to TRBD1 (6 bases). Trimming removed 5 bases at V and 5 bases at J, with 16 bases between. The CDR3 length is 14 residues.

The gene calls are TRBV12-3 or TRBV12-4 and TRBJ2-3; D is undetermined. The CDR3 runs to 13 residues. V shed 6 bases and J shed 4 bases, with 11 bases lying between them. The CDR3 sequence: CASSTILADTQYF. For the CDR3, the DNA is TGTGCCAGCAGCACCATCCTAGCAGATACGCAGTATTTT.

This clonotype was seen a handful of times. The chain links TRBV18 to TRBJ2-7; D is undetermined. Trimming took 0 bases from V and 6 from J, leaving 6 bases between them. Looked up from germline, CDR1 is KGHSH and CDR2 is LQKENI. This CDR3 region has 12 residues. The CDR3 region is CASSPPFSEQYF. The DNA of the CDR3 is TGTGCCAGCTCACCACCGTTCAGCGAGCAGTACTTC.

The table lists this clonotype with a few counts. The chain uses TRBV3-1 and TRBJ2-7, with TRBD1 identical over 7 bases. V dropped 5 bases and J dropped 4; count of bases not matched to a gene: 11. This CDR3 has 15 residues. From germline, CDR1 is LGHDT and CDR2 YNNKEL (reference sequence). For the CDR3, the DNA is TGTGCCAGCAGCTCGCCCGGGACAGTCACTTACGAGCAGTACTTC. Translation: CASSSPGTVTYEQYF.

The rearrangement links TRBV19 to TRBJ1-5; the match to TRBD1 covers 7 bases. Per the germline V gene, CDR1 is LNHDA and CDR2 is SQIVND (reference sequence). The trim removed 7 bases at V and 5 bases at J, leaving 8 bases unmatched. The CDR3 runs 14 residues. CDR3 residues: CASTTWDSHQPQHF. The CDR3 bases are TGTGCCAGTACCACTTGGGACAGCCATCAGCCCCAGCATTTT.

The rearrangement joins TRBV2 to TRBJ1-2; D not certain. The CDR3 is 13 residues long. Germline V gene sequence: CDR1 SNHLY, CDR2 FYNNEI. Deletions cut 5 bases from V and 0 bases from J, with 7 bases between. Written as DNA, the CDR3 is TGTGCCAGCAGTTCCAGTACTAACTATGGCTACACCTTC. The encoded protein is CASSSSTNYGYTF.

This sequence joins TRBV29-1 and TRBJ1-1, with D tentatively TRBD1 (5 bases). V shed 6 bases and J shed 3 bases, with 14 bases lying between them. The CDR3 contains 13 residues. The germline CDR1 and CDR2 sequences are SQVTM and ANQGSEA. The chain's CDR3 is CSVQGIEDTEAFF. The CDR3 DNA reads TGCAGCGTGCAGGGTATCGAGGACACTGAAGCTTTCTTT.

The rearrangement uses TRBV12-3 or TRBV12-4 and TRBJ2-3; TRBD2 matches 8 bases. The J segment lost 6 bases and the V segment lost 3 bases, leaving 8 bases of the junction unmatched. CDR3 size: 15 residues. In nucleotides, the CDR3 is TGTGCCAGCAGTTTTGCGGGGGGCCGGGGTGATACGCAGTATTTT. Translated: CASSFAGGRGDTQYF.

This clonotype was detected only a few times. The rearrangement joins TRBV7-8 to TRBJ2-7, with 7 bases lining up with TRBD2. The V gene end was trimmed by 3 bases and the J gene end by 2 bases; junction bases not matched to a gene: 10. The CDR3 runs to 16 residues. CDR1 and CDR2 (germline): SGHVS, FQNEAQ. Here the CDR3 DNA reads TGTGCCAGCAGCTTGACCCTAGCGGCACTAACCTACGAGCAGTACTTC. Translated: CASSLTLAALTYEQYF.

This clonotype was observed a handful of times. The chain carries TRBV5-6 and TRBJ2-1, with 12 bases that match TRBD2. Losses at the gene ends were 2 bases for V and 2 bases for J; bases not matched to a gene: 11. Germline V gene sequence: CDR1 SGHDT, CDR2 YYEEEE. The CDR3 covers 19 residues. The CDR3 DNA reads as TGTGCCAGCAGCTTCCTAGCGGGAGGGCCAGGGGCTGCCTACAATGAGCAGTTCTTC. It encodes CASSFLAGGPGAAYNEQFF.

This clonotype has only a few counts. This rearrangement joins TRBV11-2 to TRBJ2-7; D possibly corresponds to TRBD2 (5 bases). Trimming shortened V by 6 bases and J by 3 bases, and 12 bases separated the two germline ends. The CDR3 consists of 13 residues. Germline CDR1 SGHAT, CDR2 FQNNGV. The CDR3 loop is CASRGGRGYEQYF. CDR3 sequence (DNA): TGTGCCAGCAGGGGCGGGCGTGGCTACGAGCAGTACTTC. Full variable domain (missing parts from reference TRBV11-2 and TRBJ2-7): EAGVAQSPRYKIIEKRQSVAFWCNPISGHATLYWYQQILGQGPKLLIQFQNNGVVDDSQLPKDRFSAERLKGVDSTLKIQPAKLEDSAVYLCASRGGRGYEQYFGPGTRLTVT.

This clonotype has a handful of counts. The chain links TRBV11-1 to TRBJ2-3; D is perhaps TRBD2 (7 bases). The CDR3 consists of 19 residues. Germline V gene data show CDR1 as SGHAT and CDR2 as FQDESV (reference sequence). The V end lost 5 bases, the J end lost 1 base, and 25 bases lay between the germline ends. Here the CDR3 reads CASSAYGRAGAGGTDTQYF. Written as DNA, the CDR3 is TGTGCCAGCAGCGCCTACGGCCGGGCGGGGGCTGGGGGCACAGATACGCAGTATTTT. The variable domain in full, completed from reference TRBV11-1 and TRBJ2-3, reads EAEVAQSPRYKITEKSQAVAFWCDPISGHATLYWYRQILGQGPELLVQFQDESVVDDSQLPKDRFSAERLKGVDSTLKIQPAELGDSAMYLCASSAYGRAGAGGTDTQYFGPGTRLTVL.

V is TRBV10-1 and J is TRBJ2-2; D possibly corresponds to TRBD2 (5 bases). CDR1 is WNHNN, CDR2 SYGVQD, per germline (reference sequence). This CDR3 spans 18 amino acids. The V gene lost 2 bases and the J gene lost 7 bases, with 23 bases spanning the gap. The CDR3 nucleotides are TGCGCCAGCAGTGAGGCCCGGATCACAACGGATCGGGGCGGGGAGCTGTTTTTT. Encoded protein: CASSEARITTDRGGELFF.

Only a few counts were recorded for this clonotype. J is TRBJ2-6 and V is TRBV6-5; maybe TRBD1 (5 bases). The CDR3 totals 16 residues. V was cut by 2 bases and J by 2 bases, with 10 bases left in between. Per germline, CDR1 MNHEY and CDR2 SVGAGI. The CDR3 DNA is TGTGCCAGCAGTTACGAAGGGGCGGCTGGGGCCAACGTCCTGACTTTC. It translates to CASSYEGAAGANVLTF.

This clonotype came up once. V is TRBV6-4 and J is TRBJ2-1, with a tentative D call TRBD2 (6 bases). Trimming stripped 2 bases from V and 7 bases from J, with 18 bases between. This CDR3 has 16 residues. Looked up from germline, CDR1 is MRHNA and CDR2 is SNTAGT. CDR3 region: CASSDTQGGRINEQFF. As DNA, the CDR3 is TGTGCCAGCAGTGACACCCAAGGAGGGCGGATAAATGAGCAGTTCTTC.

The chain is built from TRBV3-1 and TRBJ2-1; possible D gene TRBD1, 6 bases. Germline CDR1 is LGHDT and CDR2 is YNNKEL (reference sequence). Trimming left V 5 bases short and J 6 bases short, with 14 bases between. The CDR3 consists of 14 residues. This chain's CDR3 is CASSAVDSLNEQFF. The CDR3 DNA is TGTGCCAGCAGCGCCGTGGACAGTCTCAATGAGCAGTTCTTC.

Only a few counts were recorded for this clonotype. The chain has TRBV27 and TRBJ2-1, with a tentative D call TRBD2 (6 bases). Germline V gene data show CDR1 as MNHEY and CDR2 as SMNVEV (reference sequence). Trimming removed 8 bases from V and 8 bases from J, with 16 bases in between. The CDR3 spans 13 residues. CDR3 coding DNA: TGTGCCAGCCGGGACCTAGCGAGGTATGAGCAGTTCTTC. Its protein product is CASRDLARYEQFF.